This TCR beta chain was sequenced for a study of OX40 agonist ivuxolimab in advanced cancers. Looking at the study overall: A male proportion of about 86% was recorded, with mean age around 60 years and range about 20 to 90. Treatment received earlier with anti-PD-1, anti-PD-L1 or anti-CTLA-4 agents was allowed, and less than 45% had some. Findings and caveats of the study: The mean number of expanded clones was higher in CD8+ T cells than in CD4+.

Comments on this clone: The target antigen is unknown.

Libraries were prepared by immunoSEQ multiplex PCR; TCRdb keeps only in-frame clonotypes and omits some of them. This table has roughly 76,000 clones, roughly 81% appearing once. Sampled blood was obtained at baseline, cycle 4 day 1, and cycle 7 day 1. This specimen was CD4+ or CD8+ T cells sorted from blood, taken in a trial of the OX40 agonist ivuxolimab. The sequence was collected from an adult with an advanced solid tumor such as melanoma, head and neck, liver or kidney cancer.

In nucleotides, the CDR3 is TGTGCCAGCAGTTTATATAGGGACAGGGGGAAAATCATGGAAAAACTGTTTTTT. Encoded protein: CASSLYRDRGKIMEKLFF. V usage is TRBV27 and J usage is TRBJ1-4; TRBD1 matches at 11 bases. The germline V gene encodes CDR1 MNHEY and CDR2 SMNVEV (reference sequence). The CDR3 has 18 amino acids. The V and J ends lost 1 base and 8 bases, in that order; junction bases with no gene match: 12. Full variable domain (outside the CDR3, taken from reference TRBV27 and TRBJ1-4): EAQVTQNPRYLITVTGKKLTVTCSQNMNHEYMSWYRQDPGLGLRQIYYSMNVEVTDKGDVPEGYKVSRKEKRNFPLILESPSPNQTSLYFCASSLYRDRGKIMEKLFFGSGTQLSVL.